The rows below give T cell receptor beta chains drawn from one sample of a study of blood T cell repertoires in COVID-19. Generated by immunoSEQ multiplex PCR, the TCRdb table keeps only in-frame clones and is missing some. The data hold roughly 86,000 clones, with 70% to 85% observed a single time. Sequenced: peripheral blood. The origin of the receptors is an elderly woman with COVID-19, enrolled during active disease. The CDR3 runs from the conserved cysteine through the conserved F or W. The D gene is left open where the match is weak. The listing skips clone size in some rows; elsewhere it reads once, few, many or a size class.

CASKEAGASSYNEQFF	TRBV28	NA	NA
CARSPPGTRSTDTQYF	TRBV5-3	TRBD2	NA
CASSSGQYNSPLHF	TRBV19	TRBD1	NA
CASSFLTGTRAEAFF	TRBV27	NA	NA
CATQGAGGPSGNTIYF	TRBV19	TRBD1	NA
CASSRGTSGGRDTDTQYF	TRBV4-2	TRBD2	NA
CASSFLFSGNTIYF	TRBV19	NA	NA
CASSESRGPGELFF	TRBV25-1	NA	NA
CASSAWAGSGNTIYF	TRBV11-3	NA	NA
CASSAGGSYNEQFF	TRBV11-3	TRBD2	few
CAWSVPGQRGSGYTF	TRBV30	NA	NA
CASRFTGGYEQYF	TRBV27	TRBD2	once
CASSDSRGRQGRIYGYTF	TRBV6-2/TRBV6-3	NA	NA
CASSLDGGAGGETQYF	TRBV5-4	NA	NA
CASSLGSSYEQYF	TRBV5-1	NA	few
CASGPTGETTEAFF	TRBV7-8	TRBD1	few
CASSLRQGVYNEQFF	TRBV7-8	TRBD1	NA
CASSIDRHEDQYF	TRBV27	NA	NA
CASSPGTGSYNEQFF	TRBV18	TRBD1	NA
CASTTEGNIQYF	TRBV18	NA	NA
CASSQDPVSGNTIYF	TRBV4-2	NA	NA
CASSVGTGTNEKLFF	TRBV6-5	TRBD1	NA
CASSQDPGYQETQYF	TRBV4-3	NA	NA
CASSLRAGAGVSSGANVLTF	TRBV7-8	NA	NA
CASSLAGVAEAFF	TRBV5-6	NA	NA
CASCGQGAGGYTF	TRBV10-3	TRBD1	NA
CASSQGGGAYEQYF	TRBV28	TRBD2	NA
CASSYPRQGLSYEQYF	TRBV6-2/TRBV6-3	TRBD1	NA
CASSPTLLGGGNGNTIYF	TRBV7-2	NA	once